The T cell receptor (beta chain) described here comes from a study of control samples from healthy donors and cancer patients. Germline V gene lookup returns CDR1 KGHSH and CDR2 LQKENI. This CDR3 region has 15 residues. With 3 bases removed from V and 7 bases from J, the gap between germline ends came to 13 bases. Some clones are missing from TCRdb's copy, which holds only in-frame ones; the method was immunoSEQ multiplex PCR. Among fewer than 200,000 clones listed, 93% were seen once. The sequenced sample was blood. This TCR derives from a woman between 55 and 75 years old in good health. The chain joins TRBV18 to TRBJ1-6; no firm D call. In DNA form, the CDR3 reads TGTGCCAGCTCACCGGCGGGAAATCAGAATTCACCCCTCCACTTT. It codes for CASSPAGNQNSPLHF.